This T cell receptor beta chain was recorded in a study of PD-1 blockade in classical Hodgkin lymphoma. Study-wide results and limits: Initiation of nivolumab under 1 year after ASCT led to exclusion of patients. It was among complete responders that baseline diversity resembled that of newly diagnosed patients. Newly diagnosed patients were reported to exhibit reduced baseline TCR diversity relative to healthy donors.

Some clones are missing from TCRdb's copy, which holds only in-frame ones; the method was immunoSEQ multiplex PCR. The sample has about 50,000 clones, around 74% seen once; the top ten hold about 12%. V lost 2 bases, J lost 8 bases, and 12 bases lay in between. The length of the CDR3 is 14 residues. The V gene's germline CDR1 is SGHAT and CDR2 FQNNGV. Turning to this clone: Its antigen remains unknown.

The time point: cycle 4 day 1 (C4D1), after 6 weeks of nivolumab. Autologous stem cell transplantation was followed by relapse in every patient, and brentuximab vedotin exposure varied. The sequence came from a human donor with classical Hodgkin lymphoma. J is TRBJ2-2 and V is TRBV11-2; D remains ambiguous. Sequences were derived from peripheral blood mononuclear cells (PBMCs), sampled before the fourth cycle of nivolumab. CDR3 coding DNA: TGTGCCAGCAGCTTATCAAGCGCTGCAGGGGAGCTGTTTTTT. Protein sequence: CASSLSSAAGELFF.